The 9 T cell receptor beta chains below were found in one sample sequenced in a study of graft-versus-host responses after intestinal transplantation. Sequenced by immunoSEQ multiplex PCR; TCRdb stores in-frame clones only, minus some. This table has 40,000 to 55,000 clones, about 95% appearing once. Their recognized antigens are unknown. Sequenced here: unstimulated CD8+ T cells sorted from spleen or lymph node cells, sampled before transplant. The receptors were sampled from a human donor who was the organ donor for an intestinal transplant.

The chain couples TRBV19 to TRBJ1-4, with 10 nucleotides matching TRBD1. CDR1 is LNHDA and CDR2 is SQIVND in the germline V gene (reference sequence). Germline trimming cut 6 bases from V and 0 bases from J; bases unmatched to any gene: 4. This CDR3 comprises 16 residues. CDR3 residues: CASSPGQGATNEKLFF. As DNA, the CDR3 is TGTGCCAGTAGCCCTGGACAGGGGGCAACTAATGAAAAACTGTTTTTT.

CDR3 sequence (DNA): TGTGCCAGTAGTATCATGGCAGGAGCCTACGAGCAGTACTTC. Its protein product is CASSIMAGAYEQYF. This sequence joins TRBV19 and TRBJ2-7; D remains ambiguous. V was shortened by 3 bases and J by 2 bases, with 11 bases between the two germline ends. The CDR3 has 14 residues. Germline CDR1 is LNHDA and CDR2 is SQIVND (reference sequence). Variable domain in full (rest from reference TRBV19 and TRBJ2-7): DGGITQSPKYLFRKEGQNVTLSCEQNLNHDAMYWYRQDPGQGLRLIYYSQIVNDFQKGDIAEGYSVSREKKESFPLTVTSAQKNPTAFYLCASSIMAGAYEQYFGPGTRLTVT.

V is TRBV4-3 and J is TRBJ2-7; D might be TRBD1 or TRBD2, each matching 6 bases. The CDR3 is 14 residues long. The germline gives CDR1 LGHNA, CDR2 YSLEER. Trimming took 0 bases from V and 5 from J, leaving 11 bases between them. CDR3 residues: CASSQDTGANEQYF. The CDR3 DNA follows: TGCGCCAGCAGCCAAGATACGGGGGCCAACGAGCAGTACTTC.

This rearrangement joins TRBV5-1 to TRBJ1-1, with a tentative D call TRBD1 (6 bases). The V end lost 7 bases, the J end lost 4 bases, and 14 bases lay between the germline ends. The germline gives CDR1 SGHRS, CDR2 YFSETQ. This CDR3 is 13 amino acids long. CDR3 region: CASREGVGTEAFF. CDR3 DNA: TGCGCCAGCCGCGAGGGGGTTGGCACTGAAGCTTTCTTT.

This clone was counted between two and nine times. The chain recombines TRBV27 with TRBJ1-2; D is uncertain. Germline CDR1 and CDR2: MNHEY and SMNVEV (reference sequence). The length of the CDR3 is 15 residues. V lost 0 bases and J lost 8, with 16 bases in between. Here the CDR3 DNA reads TGTGCCAGCAGTTTATCGAATAATAGGCACCGAGGCTACACCTTC. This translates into CASSLSNNRHRGYTF.

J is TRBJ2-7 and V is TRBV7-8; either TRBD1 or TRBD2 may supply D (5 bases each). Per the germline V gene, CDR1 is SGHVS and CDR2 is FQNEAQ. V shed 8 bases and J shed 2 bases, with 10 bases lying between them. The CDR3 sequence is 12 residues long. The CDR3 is CASRDGTYEQYF. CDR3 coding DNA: TGTGCCAGCCGGGACGGCACCTACGAGCAGTACTTC.

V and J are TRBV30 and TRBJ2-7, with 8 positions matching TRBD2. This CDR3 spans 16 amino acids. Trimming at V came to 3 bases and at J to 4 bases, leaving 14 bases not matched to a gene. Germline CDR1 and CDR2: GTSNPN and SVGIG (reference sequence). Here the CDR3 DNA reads TGTGCCTGGAGAGATGAAGTTGCGGGGGGCGCGTACGAGCAGTACTTC. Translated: CAWRDEVAGGAYEQYF.

CDR3 loop: CASSVGVSPREQYF. The CDR3 DNA follows: TGTGCCAGCAGCGTAGGGGTTAGTCCTCGCGAGCAGTACTTC. The rearrangement uses TRBV9 and TRBJ2-7, with D unresolved. The germline V and J ends were trimmed by 0 bases and 6 bases, with 13 bases remaining between them. Germline V lookup: CDR1 SGDLS, CDR2 YYNGEE. The CDR3 has 14 residues.

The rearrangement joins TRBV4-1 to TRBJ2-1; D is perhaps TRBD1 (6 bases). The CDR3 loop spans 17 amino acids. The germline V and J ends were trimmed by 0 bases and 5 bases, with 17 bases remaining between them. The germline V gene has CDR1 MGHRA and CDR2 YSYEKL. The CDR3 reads CASSQESSGAGNNEQFF. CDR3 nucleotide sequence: TGCGCCAGCAGCCAAGAGTCATCAGGGGCCGGGAACAATGAGCAGTTCTTC.